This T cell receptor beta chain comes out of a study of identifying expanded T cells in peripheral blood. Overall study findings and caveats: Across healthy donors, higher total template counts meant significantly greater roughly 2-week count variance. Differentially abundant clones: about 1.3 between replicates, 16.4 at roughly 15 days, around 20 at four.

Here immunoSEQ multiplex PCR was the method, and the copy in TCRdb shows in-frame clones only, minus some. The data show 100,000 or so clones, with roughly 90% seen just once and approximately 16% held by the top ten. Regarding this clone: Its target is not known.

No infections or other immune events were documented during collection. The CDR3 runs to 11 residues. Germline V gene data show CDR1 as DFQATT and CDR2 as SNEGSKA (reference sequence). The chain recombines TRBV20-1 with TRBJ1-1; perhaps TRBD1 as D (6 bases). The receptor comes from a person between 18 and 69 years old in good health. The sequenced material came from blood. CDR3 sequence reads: CRGGQGTEAFF. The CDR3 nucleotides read TGCAGGGGGGGGCAGGGCACTGAAGCTTTCTTT.